One sample yielded the 24 T cell receptor beta chains listed below, sequenced in a study of tumor-infiltrating lymphocytes in localized non-small cell lung cancer. TCRdb's copy holds only in-frame clones and misses some; the assay was immunoSEQ multiplex PCR. Among 9,500 to 15,000 clones listed, about four fifths were seen once. The specimen was lung tumor tissue. The receptors were sampled from a human donor with non-small cell lung cancer.

This clone was counted between two and nine times. The CDR3 DNA sequence: TGTGCCAGCAGGGGGGAGCAGTACGTC. It yields the protein CASRGEQYV. V usage is TRBV2 and J usage is TRBJ2-7; D not resolved. The V gene lost 6 bases and the J gene lost 7 bases, with 4 bases spanning the gap. The germline V gene has CDR1 SNHLY and CDR2 FYNNEI. The length of the CDR3 is 9 residues.

A note on this clone: A junction end diverges from the germline sequence, so it may reflect a read error. V usage is TRBV2 and J usage is TRBJ1-2, with TRBD1 as a possible D gene (5 bases). The CDR3 runs to 14 residues. CDR1 is SNHLY and CDR2 is FYNNEI in the germline V gene. The CDR3 loop reads CDSSEAGGNYGYTF. CDR3 in DNA: TGTGACAGCAGTGAAGCGGGGGGGAACTATGGCTACACCTTC.

The chain uses TRBV27 and TRBJ2-6; the match to TRBD1 covers 10 bases. With 5 bases clipped from V and 2 bases from J, the junction kept 18 bases outside the gene matches. The CDR3 loop spans 21 amino acids. Germline assignment: CDR1 MNHEY and CDR2 SMNVEV (reference sequence). The CDR3, as DNA: TGTGCCAGCAGTCCGCGCAGGACAGGGGGGATCCTCTTACCTGGGGCCAACGTCCTGACTTTC. Translating it yields CASSPRRTGGILLPGANVLTF.

The chain has TRBV19 and TRBJ2-2; no clear D. This CDR3 contains 14 residues. Per the germline V gene, CDR1 is LNHDA and CDR2 is SQIVND (reference sequence). V was cut by 5 bases and J by 0 bases, with 7 bases left in between. The CDR3 sequence is CASSRQPNTGELFF. The CDR3, as DNA: TGTGCCAGTAGTCGACAACCGAACACCGGGGAGCTGTTTTTT.

This chain connects TRBV6-5 to TRBJ1-6; 7 positions agree with TRBD1. In germline, CDR1 is MNHEY, CDR2 SVGAGI. V was clipped by 8 bases and J by 4 bases; unmatched bases: 2. CDR3 size: 13 residues. In DNA, the CDR3 is TGTGCCAGCGGGACAGTTTATAATTCACCCCTCCACTTT. Its protein is CASGTVYNSPLHF.

V is TRBV25-1 and J is TRBJ2-1; D remains ambiguous. V lost 5 bases and J 9 bases, leaving 8 bases between the germline ends. CDR3 length: 11 residues. Germline V CDR1 and CDR2: MGHDK, SYGVNS. CDR3 amino acids: CASSSRTEQFF. The CDR3 DNA reads as TGTGCCAGCAGTTCCAGGACTGAGCAGTTCTTC.

This chain joins TRBV18 and TRBJ2-5; no definite D call. The CDR3 sequence is 11 residues long. The germline gives CDR1 KGHSH, CDR2 LQKENI. Trimming took 5 bases from V and 2 from J, leaving 3 bases between them. This chain's CDR3 is CASSMQETQYF. DNA of the CDR3: TGTGCCAGCTCAATGCAAGAGACCCAGTACTTC.

This chain joins TRBV29-1 and TRBJ1-2; 10 bases line up with TRBD1. From germline, CDR1 is SQVTM and CDR2 ANQGSEA. The junction had 14 bases not matched to a gene; V was cut back by 4 bases and J by 0 bases. The CDR3 has 18 amino acids. CDR3 nucleotide sequence: TGCAGCGTTGGGGGGACTGGACAGGGGGACCCGTCTAACTATGGCTACACCTTC. Its protein product is CSVGGTGQGDPSNYGYTF.

This rearrangement joins TRBV28 to TRBJ1-4; 9 positions match TRBD1. The CDR3 is 14 amino acids. V shed 5 bases and J 8 bases; nucleotides not matched to a gene: 6. Germline assignment: CDR1 MDHEN and CDR2 SYDVKM. The CDR3 sequence is CASSNRGLREKLFF. The CDR3 nucleotides read TGTGCCAGCAGTAACAGGGGGCTCAGGGAAAAACTGTTTTTT.

This chain connects TRBV27 to TRBJ2-5, with 11 bases lining up with TRBD2. The CDR3 is made up of 15 amino acids. Trimming removed 1 base from V and 5 bases from J; junction bases left unmatched: 3. The V gene's germline CDR1 is MNHEY and CDR2 SMNVEV (reference sequence). Here the CDR3 reads CASSLLAGGRETQYF. The CDR3 bases are TGTGCCAGCAGTTTATTAGCGGGGGGGCGGGAGACCCAGTACTTC.

This chain links TRBV6-6 with TRBJ1-6; D gene uncertain. CDR3 length equals 15 residues. The germline V gene has CDR1 MNHNY and CDR2 SVGAGI (reference sequence). Trimming stripped 6 bases from V and 7 bases from J, with 16 bases between. Here the CDR3 reads CASSPARQQNSPLHF. In nucleotides, the CDR3 is TGTGCCAGCAGCCCAGCTCGGCAGCAAAATTCACCCCTCCACTTT.

V gene TRBV30 combines with J gene TRBJ1-2; 8 bases map to TRBD1. The V and J ends lost 3 bases and 8 bases, in that order; junction bases with no gene match: 5. From germline, CDR1 is GTSNPN and CDR2 SVGIG (reference sequence). The CDR3 extends over 12 amino acids. The CDR3 loop is CAWRDRAKGYTF. The DNA of the CDR3 is TGTGCCTGGAGGGACAGGGCGAAGGGCTACACCTTC.

This clone came up once. DNA for the CDR3: TGCGCCAGCAGCCCCGAAACTCGACAGGGAAAGGCTAGCTCCTATAATTCACCCCTCCACTTT. Protein: CASSPETRQGKASSYNSPLHF. The chain uses TRBV5-1 and TRBJ1-6; 7 bases map to TRBD1. The CDR3 covers 21 residues. Germline V gives CDR1 SGHRS, CDR2 YFSETQ. The trim removed 4 bases at V and 0 bases at J, leaving 19 bases unmatched.

The gene calls are TRBV18 and TRBJ2-5; maybe TRBD2 (5 bases). The CDR3 runs 13 residues. Trimming removed 8 bases from V and 5 bases from J, with 15 bases in between. CDR1 is KGHSH and CDR2 is LQKENI in the germline V gene. The CDR3 nucleotides read TGTGCCAGCATTGGAGGTGGCGGCGAGACCCAGTACTTC. Translating gives CASIGGGGETQYF.

This clone was recorded once. The V gene is TRBV5-4, the J gene TRBJ1-2, with 9 bases identical to TRBD1. The CDR3 is 14 amino acids. V was clipped by 4 bases and J by 5 bases; unmatched bases: 6. Germline CDR1 is SGHNT and CDR2 is YYREEE (reference sequence). CDR3 region: CASSQGQGVYGYTF. CDR3 nucleotide sequence: TGTGCCAGCAGCCAGGGACAGGGAGTTTATGGCTACACCTTC.

The genes are TRBV7-9 and TRBJ2-1; 12 bases align to TRBD1. With V trimmed by 5 bases and J by 9 bases, 5 bases remained unmatched. The V gene's germline CDR1 is SEHNR and CDR2 FQNEAQ (reference sequence). The CDR3 is made up of 14 amino acids. The CDR3 DNA reads as TGTGCCAGCAGCCCGGGACAGGGGGCCTTTGAGCAGTTCTTC. It encodes CASSPGQGAFEQFF. The full variable domain, rest sourced from reference TRBV7-9 and TRBJ2-1, is DTGVSQNPRHKITKRGQNVTFRCDPISEHNRLYWYRQTLGQGPEFLTYFQNEAQLEKSRLLSDRFSAERPKGSFSTLEIQRTEQGDSAMYLCASSPGQGAFEQFFGPGTRLTVL.

The rearrangement uses TRBV4-2 and TRBJ1-4; 9 nucleotides align to TRBD1. The germline V gene encodes CDR1 LGHNA and CDR2 YNFKEQ. The CDR3 length is 13 residues. J was trimmed by 7 bases and V by 9 bases; bases with no gene match: 6. CDR3 bases: TGTGCCAGGGGGGACAGGGTAATTGAAAAACTGTTTTTT. This sequence encodes CARGDRVIEKLFF.

This chain uses TRBV19 with TRBJ1-1; D is unresolved. Trimming removed 0 bases at V and 5 bases at J, with 10 bases between. Germline lookup yields CDR1 LNHDA and CDR2 SQIVND (reference sequence). This CDR3 is built from 14 residues. The DNA for the CDR3 is TGTGCCAGTAGTATAGATTCCAAGGGAACTGAAGCTTTCTTT. Its protein product is CASSIDSKGTEAFF.

This chain joins TRBV4-3 and TRBJ2-3, with TRBD2 identical over 14 bases. Per the germline V gene, CDR1 is LGHNA and CDR2 is YSLEER. J lost 1 base, V lost 0 bases, and 6 bases had no gene match. CDR3 length equals 19 residues. As DNA, the CDR3 is TGCGCCAGCAGCCAAGATTTGGGACTAGCGGGGGACGGCACAGATACGCAGTATTTT. Its translation is CASSQDLGLAGDGTDTQYF.

The J gene is TRBJ2-1, the V gene TRBV2; 7 bases align to TRBD2. V shed 4 bases and J 3 bases; nucleotides not matched to a gene: 0. This CDR3 region has 13 residues. The germline gives CDR1 SNHLY, CDR2 FYNNEI. CDR3 sequence (DNA): TGTGCCAGCAGTGGGGACTACTACAATGAGCAGTTCTTC. It is translated as CASSGDYYNEQFF.

The chain has TRBV28 and TRBJ1-2; a weak D match, TRBD1 (6 bases). V was shortened by 2 bases and J by 5 bases, with 12 bases between the two germline ends. The CDR3 spans 14 residues. The V gene's germline CDR1 is MDHEN and CDR2 SYDVKM. The CDR3 DNA reads as TGTGCCAGCAGTTTAAATCAGGGGAGGTATGGCTACACCTTC. This translates into CASSLNQGRYGYTF.

The V and J genes are TRBV4-3 and TRBJ2-5, with TRBD2 identical over 7 bases. The germline CDR1 and CDR2 sequences are LGHNA and YSLEER. The ends lost 4 bases at V and 2 bases at J; junction bases unmatched: 1. The CDR3 contains 13 residues. CDR3 nucleotides: TGCGCCAGCAGCCCGGGACTACAAGAGACCCAGTACTTC. It codes for CASSPGLQETQYF.

J is TRBJ1-4 and V is TRBV30; tentatively, D is TRBD1 (5 bases). Trimming pared 0 bases from V and 2 bases from J, leaving 13 bases between. CDR1 is GTSNPN, CDR2 SVGIG, per germline (reference sequence). This CDR3 has 16 residues. CDR3 in amino acids: CAWSVHGAATNEKLFF. The CDR3 nucleotides are TGTGCCTGGAGTGTACACGGGGCGGCTACTAATGAAAAACTGTTTTTT.

J is TRBJ1-2 and V is TRBV27, with no clear D. This CDR3 contains 14 residues. CDR1 MNHEY and CDR2 SMNVEV come from the germline V gene (reference sequence). Trimming took 6 bases from V and 5 from J, leaving 16 bases between them. The CDR3 sequence is CASSTIGSSYGYTF. In nucleotides, the CDR3 is TGTGCCAGCAGCACCATTGGATCGAGTTATGGCTACACCTTC.